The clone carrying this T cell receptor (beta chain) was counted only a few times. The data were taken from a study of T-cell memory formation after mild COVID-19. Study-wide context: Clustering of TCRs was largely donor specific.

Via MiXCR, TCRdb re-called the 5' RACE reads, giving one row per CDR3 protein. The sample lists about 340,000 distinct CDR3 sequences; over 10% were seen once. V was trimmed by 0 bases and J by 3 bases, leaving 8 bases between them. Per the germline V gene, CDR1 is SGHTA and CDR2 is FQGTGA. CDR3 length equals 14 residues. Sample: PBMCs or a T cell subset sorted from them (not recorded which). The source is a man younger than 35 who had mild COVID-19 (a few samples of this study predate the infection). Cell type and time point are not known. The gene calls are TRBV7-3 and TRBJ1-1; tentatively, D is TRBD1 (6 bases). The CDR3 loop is CASSLTSGDTEAFF. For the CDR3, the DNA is TGTGCCAGCAGCTTAACATCAGGGGACACTGAAGCTTTCTTT.